The 25 T cell receptor beta chains below all came from one sample that was sequenced in a study of graft-versus-host responses after intestinal transplantation. Profiled with immunoSEQ multiplex PCR; TCRdb holds only in-frame clones, not every one. The sample lists about 86,000 clones; about 88% were seen once. These receptors' targets are unknown. The sequencing used unstimulated CD4+ T cells sorted from spleen or lymph node cells, collected before transplant. These receptors were taken from a human donor who was the organ donor for an intestinal transplant.

The chain joins TRBV18 to TRBJ2-7; possible D gene TRBD1, 5 bases. The V gene's germline CDR1 is KGHSH and CDR2 LQKENI. Trimming took 6 bases from V and 2 from J, leaving 17 bases between them. This CDR3 is built from 15 residues. CDR3 DNA sequence: TGTGCCAGCTCGCCTTCTGTGGGGCTAGCCTACGAGCAGTACTTC. Translation: CASSPSVGLAYEQYF.

The chain joins TRBV7-8 to TRBJ2-7; D perhaps matches TRBD2 (6 bases). The CDR3 runs to 15 residues. CDR1 is SGHVS, CDR2 FQNEAQ, per germline. Between the trimmed V and J ends, which lost 5 bases and 1 base, there was a span of 15 bases. The CDR3 DNA follows: TGTGCCAGCAGCAACGGGCGGGACGCATCCTACGAGCAGTACTTC. Its translation: CASSNGRDASYEQYF.

The chain recombines TRBV7-2 with TRBJ2-7; the match to TRBD2 covers 7 bases. Germline-derived CDR1 and CDR2 are SGHTA and FQGNSA. This CDR3 spans 16 amino acids. Losses at the gene ends were 1 base for V and 3 bases for J; bases not matched to a gene: 9. CDR3 in amino acids: CASSLEWGGPDYEQYF. The CDR3 bases are TGTGCCAGCAGCTTAGAGTGGGGGGGACCCGACTACGAGCAGTACTTC.

This clone was counted a few times. This sequence joins TRBV2 and TRBJ1-2, with 7 bases lining up with TRBD1. CDR3 length: 12 residues. The V segment lost 6 bases and the J segment 4 bases; nucleotides outside the gene matches: 2. The V gene's germline CDR1 is SNHLY and CDR2 FYNNEI. Here the CDR3 DNA reads TGTGCCAGCAGGCGGGACAGCTATGGCTACACCTTC. Protein product: CASRRDSYGYTF. The full variable domain, with the rest looked up from reference TRBV2 and TRBJ1-2, is EPEVTQTPSHQVTQMGQEVILRCVPISNHLYFYWYRQILGQKVEFLVSFYNNEISEKSEIFDDQFSVERPDGSNFTLKIRSTKLEDSAMYFCASRRDSYGYTFGSGTRLTVV.

The chain recombines TRBV5-4 with TRBJ1-1; D not certain. Trimming left V 3 bases short and J 5 bases short, with 14 bases between. In germline, CDR1 is SGHNT, CDR2 YYREEE (reference sequence). This CDR3 region has 14 residues. CDR3 sequence (DNA): TGTGCCAGCAGCTGGAGGGCTCCGGGGACTGAAGCTTTCTTT. Its translation: CASSWRAPGTEAFF.

V is TRBV2 and J is TRBJ1-3; D not certain. Deletions cut 7 bases from V and 0 bases from J, with 10 bases between. The length of the CDR3 is 14 residues. Looked up from germline, CDR1 is SNHLY and CDR2 is FYNNEI. CDR3 DNA: TGTGCCAGCAATATGGGAGACTCTGGAAACACCATATATTTT. It encodes CASNMGDSGNTIYF.

The chain recombines TRBV19 with TRBJ2-3; D gene unclear. V lost 1 base and J 3 bases, leaving 5 bases between the germline ends. The CDR3 contains 13 residues. Per the germline V gene, CDR1 is LNHDA and CDR2 is SQIVND (reference sequence). The CDR3 here is CASSIGQTDTQYF. CDR3 sequence (DNA): TGTGCCAGTAGTATAGGGCAGACAGATACGCAGTATTTT.

The chain joins TRBV4-1 to TRBJ2-1, with 10 nucleotides matching TRBD2. This CDR3 has 16 amino acids. V shed 1 base and J 10 bases; nucleotides not matched to a gene: 10. Germline V gives CDR1 MGHRA, CDR2 YSYEKL. CDR3 loop: CASSQGTSGGAREQFF. As DNA, the CDR3 is TGCGCCAGCAGCCAAGGCACCAGCGGGGGGGCCAGGGAGCAGTTCTTC.

On this clone itself: An end of the junction differs from the germline gene, which may be a read error. The V gene is TRBV5-6, the J gene TRBJ2-2; D is perhaps TRBD2 (6 bases). CDR1 and CDR2 from the germline V gene are SGHDT and YYEEEE. CDR3 length equals 14 residues. CDR3 loop: CTSSFGGRAGELFF. The CDR3 DNA sequence: TGTACCAGCAGCTTTGGAGGGCGCGCCGGGGAGCTGTTTTTT.

In regard to this clone: Other DNA sequences of this sample code for an identical CDR3. This chain joins TRBV20-1 and TRBJ2-7, with D uncertain. V lost 6 bases and J lost 2, with 8 bases in between. CDR1 DFQATT and CDR2 SNEGSKA come from the germline V gene (reference sequence). CDR3 length: 11 residues. CDR3 residues: CSARPAYEQYF. Here the CDR3 DNA reads TGCAGTGCCCGTCCGGCCTACGAGCAGTACTTC.

The chain links TRBV18 to TRBJ1-2, with D possibly being TRBD1 (5 bases). The CDR3 has 16 residues. The ends were cut back, 3 bases at V and 0 bases at J, with 14 bases in the middle. Per germline, CDR1 KGHSH and CDR2 LQKENI. The CDR3 sequence: CASSPEGWTANYGYTF. The CDR3 DNA reads as TGTGCCAGCTCACCGGAGGGGTGGACGGCTAACTATGGCTACACCTTC.

The table lists this clone with a count of one. V and J are TRBV7-2 and TRBJ2-2, with 9 bases fitting TRBD2. V trimming: 2 bases; J trimming: 4 bases; junction bases outside the gene matches: 8. Germline CDR1 reads SGHTA; CDR2 reads FQGNSA. CDR3 length: 17 amino acids. The CDR3 DNA reads TGTGCCAGCAGCTTATATTTGGCGGGGGGGCCCACCGGGGAGCTGTTTTTT. Translated: CASSLYLAGGPTGELFF. Based on the CDR3 plus reference TRBV7-2 and TRBJ2-2, the full variable domain is GAGVSQSPSNKVTEKGKDVELRCDPISGHTALYWYRQSLGQGLEFLIYFQGNSAPDKSGLPSDRFSAERTGGSVSTLTIQRTQQEDSAVYLCASSLYLAGGPTGELFFGEGSRLTVL.

This clone was seen more than once but under ten times. The rearrangement links TRBV25-1 to TRBJ2-3, with D possibly TRBD2 on 5 matching bases. Germline V gene data show CDR1 as MGHDK and CDR2 as SYGVNS. CDR3 size: 14 residues. The V end was cut by 3 bases, the J end by 4 bases, with 11 bases between. CDR3 loop: CASSDGDRSDTQYF. CDR3 sequence (DNA): TGTGCCAGCAGTGACGGGGATAGATCAGATACGCAGTATTTT.

The rearrangement uses TRBV9 and TRBJ2-2; TRBD2 matches at 9 bases. Germline loops: CDR1 SGDLS, CDR2 YYNGEE. The V segment lost 3 bases and the J segment 7 bases; nucleotides outside the gene matches: 16. This CDR3 spans 18 amino acids. The CDR3 loop is CASSADKTLAGMVGELFF. The CDR3 DNA follows: TGTGCCAGCAGCGCAGACAAGACCCTAGCGGGGATGGTCGGGGAGCTGTTTTTT.

The chain employs TRBV6-1 and TRBJ2-7, with D possibly TRBD2 on 5 matching bases. The CDR3 runs 13 residues. Germline V gene data show CDR1 as MNHNS and CDR2 as SASEGT. The V and J ends lost 8 bases and 2 bases respectively, with 13 bases between them. The CDR3 DNA is TGTGCCAGCCACGGGGAGTTTACCTACGAGCAGTACTTC. It translates to CASHGEFTYEQYF.

The CDR3, as DNA: TGCGCCAGCAGTATACAAGAGACCCAGTACTTC. Translation: CASSIQETQYF. This chain joins TRBV5-1 and TRBJ2-5; D is unresolved. The V end lost 5 bases, the J end lost 2 bases, and 4 bases lay between the germline ends. The CDR3 has 11 amino acids. Looked up from germline, CDR1 is SGHRS and CDR2 is YFSETQ.

About this clone itself: Sequence at one end of the junction differs from germline and may be a read error. The rearrangement links TRBV7-9 to TRBJ1-2, with D possibly matching TRBD1 (6 bases). Germline V gene lookup returns CDR1 SEHNR and CDR2 FQNEAQ (reference sequence). The length of the CDR3 is 13 residues. The CDR3 is CASSFSTGPPLGF. The DNA of the CDR3 is TGTGCCAGCAGCTTCAGTACAGGGCCCCCTCTCGGCTTC.

This clone was counted a single time. The rearrangement uses TRBV6-1 and TRBJ1-2; D is perhaps TRBD1 (5 bases). V was trimmed by 3 bases and J by 4 bases, leaving 9 bases between them. Germline V lookup: CDR1 MNHNS, CDR2 SASEGT. The CDR3 has 13 residues. Here the CDR3 DNA reads TGTGCCAGCAGTGACAGGGTGGCCTATGGCTACACCTTC. Translated, it gives CASSDRVAYGYTF.

The chain carries TRBV4-2 and TRBJ2-7; TRBD2 might be the D (5 bases). The V end was cut by 0 bases, the J end by 4 bases, with 13 bases between. Germline lookup yields CDR1 LGHNA and CDR2 YNFKEQ. This CDR3 spans 15 amino acids. The CDR3 reads CASSQDRGGKYEQYF. CDR3 DNA: TGTGCCAGCAGCCAAGATCGTGGAGGAAAGTACGAGCAGTACTTC.

The rearrangement joins TRBV6-5 to TRBJ1-6; TRBD1 aligns across 7 bases. The CDR3 sequence is 15 residues long. The junction had 11 bases not matched to a gene; V was cut back by 7 bases and J by 8 bases. Germline V gene sequence: CDR1 MNHEY, CDR2 SVGAGI. CDR3 loop: CASKRDRSSHSPLHF. In DNA, the CDR3 is TGTGCCAGCAAAAGGGACAGAAGCTCTCATTCACCCCTCCACTTT.

The V gene is TRBV28, the J gene TRBJ2-7, with a possible D match to TRBD2 (6 bases). CDR1 is MDHEN and CDR2 is SYDVKM in the germline V gene. The length of the CDR3 is 13 residues. With 10 bases removed from V and 2 bases from J, the gap between germline ends came to 15 bases. The CDR3 spells CATRISGPYEQYF. In DNA form, the CDR3 reads TGTGCCACCAGGATCAGCGGGCCCTACGAGCAGTACTTC.

This clone was seen a few times. This CDR3 reads CAWSPHDYGYTF. CDR3 coding DNA: TGTGCCTGGAGTCCCCATGACTATGGCTACACCTTC. The V and J genes are TRBV30 and TRBJ1-2; D not certain. This CDR3 region has 12 residues. The germline CDR1 and CDR2 sequences are GTSNPN and SVGIG (reference sequence). The germline V and J ends were trimmed by 2 bases and 3 bases, with 7 bases remaining between them. Drawing the rest from reference TRBV30 and TRBJ1-2, the complete variable domain is SQTIHQWPATLVQPVGSPLSLECTVEGTSNPNLYWYRQAAGRGLQLLFYSVGIGQISSEVPQNLSASRPQDRQFILSSKKLLLSDSGFYLCAWSPHDYGYTFGSGTRLTVV.

The V call is TRBV9, the J call TRBJ1-1; D ambiguous. CDR3 length: 16 residues. Trimming stripped 0 bases from V and 1 base from J, with 13 bases between. Germline CDR1 SGDLS, CDR2 YYNGEE. The CDR3 region has the DNA TGTGCCAGCAGCGTAGAACGTGGGCACCCGAACACTGAAGCTTTCTTT. Translated, it gives CASSVERGHPNTEAFF.

CDR3 region: CASSQEMRAETQYF. The CDR3 region has the DNA TGTGCCAGCAGCCAAGAGATGAGGGCAGAGACCCAGTACTTC. The chain joins TRBV14 to TRBJ2-5; perhaps TRBD2 as D (5 bases). The CDR3 contains 14 residues. The V and J ends lost 0 bases and 4 bases respectively, with 9 bases between them. The V gene's germline CDR1 is SGHDN and CDR2 FVKESK.

This chain joins TRBV6-6 and TRBJ2-7, with D possibly matching TRBD2 (6 bases). Germline-derived CDR1 and CDR2 are MNHNY and SVGAGI (reference sequence). This CDR3 is built from 14 residues. The V end was cut by 2 bases, the J end by 4 bases, with 12 bases between. In DNA form, the CDR3 reads TGTGCCAGCAGTTACGAGACTAGTCATTACGAGCAGTACTTC. Translated: CASSYETSHYEQYF.